This T cell receptor (beta chain) was profiled in a study of regulatory T cells in long-lasting Graves disease. As for the study in general: A definition of persistent Graves' disease required over 5 years of antithyroid drugs plus positive TSH receptor antibodies.

Sample time point: persistent/refractory GD, antithyroid drugs over 5 years with positive TRAb. The TCR library used RNA extracted from PBMCs. This clonotype has more than one count but fewer than ten. Its antigen is undetermined. The CDR3 loop spans 18 amino acids. V lost 0 bases and J 0 bases, leaving 15 bases between the germline ends. Germline V lookup: CDR1 MNHEY, CDR2 SVGAGI. CDR3-region Arm-PCR and iRepertoire HTBI primers produced the TCR beta libraries. TCRdb fed the multiplex PCR reads into MiXCR, producing one record per CDR3 protein. This table has about 310,000 distinct CDR3 sequences, around 21% appearing once. Notes on the study in general: There were preferences for TRBV28, TRBJ1-2 and TRBJ2-5 in persistent disease.

This material consisted of peripheral blood mononuclear cells (PBMCs), taken when the disease was refractory, from a patient treated with antithyroid drugs. This receptor was identified in a female donor with Graves disease. This chain joins TRBV6-5 and TRBJ1-3; TRBD1 is a possible D gene (5 bases). In DNA, the CDR3 is TGTGCCAGCAGTTACTCCACCGGGACCGGAGTCTCTGGAAACACCATATATTTT. Protein product: CASSYSTGTGVSGNTIYF.